This T cell receptor beta chain stems from a study of blood T cells in healthy people across ages. A second PCR, run for roughly 7 to 11 cycles, used a sample-barcoded 5' primer plus a J-beta primer mix. Each cDNA was tagged by a template-switch adaptor containing 12 random nucleotides. TCRdb re-analysed the 5' RACE reads in MiXCR, keeping a single row per CDR3 protein. The data hold 1 million or so distinct CDR3 sequences, with less than 25% observed a single time. The CDR3 is 15 residues long. As concerns this clonotype: One end of the junction varies from germline; a read error may be responsible.

These sequences were also reported in another study, on T cells of mothers and their children. Per that paper: For the second PCR, the M1S primer put in sample barcodes and 2-4 random nucleotides. Each child contributed roughly 3.2 million TCR beta CDR3 reads, while each mother contributed over 8.5 million.

The material sequenced was blood. The chain has TRBV12-3 or TRBV12-4 and TRBJ2-3; 7 nucleotides line up with TRBD1. The clonotype comes from a girl aged 2-9 years in good health. The CDR3 DNA is TGTGCTAGCAGTATTGGACAGGTTGGGGCAGATACGCAGTATTTT. Its protein product is CASSIGQVGADTQYF.